Listed here are 23 T cell receptor beta chains from one sample, sequenced in a study of blood T cell repertoires in COVID-19. Generated by immunoSEQ multiplex PCR, the TCRdb table keeps only in-frame clones and is missing some. The data contain around 380,000 clones, approximately 87% of them seen just once; the ten biggest clones take up 1.3%. The specimen was PBMCs or T cells enriched from blood (not recorded which). These receptors were taken from a man aged 30 to 39 who had recovered from COVID-19.

The chain carries TRBV15 and TRBJ1-5; D remains unclear. This CDR3 spans 16 amino acids. Germline loops: CDR1 LNHNV, CDR2 YYDKDF (reference sequence). V gave up 0 bases and J gave up 3 bases, with 12 bases separating them. CDR3 sequence (DNA): TGTGCCACCAGCAGAGAAGGAGCCGTCCCCAATCAGCCCCAGCATTTT. This sequence encodes CATSREGAVPNQPQHF.

This chain joins TRBV15 and TRBJ2-1; 8 positions agree with TRBD2. Germline loops: CDR1 LNHNV, CDR2 YYDKDF (reference sequence). V lost 2 bases, J lost 4 bases, and 4 bases stayed unmatched. CDR3 length equals 15 residues. The CDR3 nucleotides are TGTGCCACCAGCAGACGAGCGGGGGATTACAATGAGCAGTTCTTC. It is translated as CATSRRAGDYNEQFF.

The gene calls are TRBV5-1 and TRBJ2-3; the D gene is possibly TRBD1 (5 bases). The V end lost 0 bases, the J end lost 3 bases, and 14 bases lay between the germline ends. The germline CDR1 and CDR2 sequences are SGHRS and YFSETQ. There are 16 residues in the CDR3. Written as DNA, the CDR3 is TGCGCCAGCAGCTTGGCCCTTGTCCAGGGAACAGATACGCAGTATTTT. It specifies CASSLALVQGTDTQYF.

The genes are TRBV5-1 and TRBJ2-4; D possibly corresponds to TRBD2 (6 bases). Trimming took 4 bases from V and 6 from J, leaving 14 bases between them. Germline lookup yields CDR1 SGHRS and CDR2 YFSETQ. CDR3 length: 14 residues. DNA of the CDR3: TGCGCCAGCAGCCTGAGTCGGAGGGGAAACATTCAGTACTTC. This sequence encodes CASSLSRRGNIQYF.

The chain joins TRBV19 to TRBJ1-1, with TRBD1 as a possible D gene (5 bases). V lost 10 bases, J lost 4 bases, and 25 bases lay in between. The germline V gene encodes CDR1 LNHDA and CDR2 SQIVND (reference sequence). This CDR3 comprises 16 residues. The CDR3 DNA reads as TGTGCCACCAGAGGGCGGACGGGACTCAAGGGCACTGAAGCTTTCTTT. Encoded protein: CATRGRTGLKGTEAFF.

A single count supports this clone. The V gene is TRBV30, the J gene TRBJ1-3; TRBD1 matches 7 bases. V lost 3 bases and J lost 0; bases outside the gene matches: 5. This CDR3 has 15 residues. Germline CDR1 reads GTSNPN; CDR2 reads SVGIG (reference sequence). The CDR3 is CAWRAGQSSGNTIYF. For the CDR3, the DNA is TGTGCCTGGAGGGCGGGACAGAGCTCTGGAAACACCATATATTTT.

This chain connects TRBV19 to TRBJ1-6; a weak D match, TRBD1 (5 bases). This CDR3 has 15 residues. V dropped 6 bases and J dropped 5 bases, with 14 bases sitting between them. The germline V gene has CDR1 LNHDA and CDR2 SQIVND (reference sequence). CDR3 amino acids: CASRAGGRNNSPLHF. The DNA of the CDR3 is TGTGCCAGTAGAGCGGGGGGTAGGAATAATTCACCCCTCCACTTT.

The chain recombines TRBV7-3 with TRBJ1-6; D possibly corresponds to TRBD1 (5 bases). The CDR3 runs to 14 residues. The V gene lost 5 bases and the J gene lost 16 bases, with 21 bases spanning the gap. The germline V gene encodes CDR1 SGHTA and CDR2 FQGTGA. The CDR3 sequence: CASSPGPDARVLHF. DNA for the CDR3: TGTGCCAGCAGCCCCGGACCGGACGCCAGGGTTCTCCACTTT.

The rearrangement links TRBV7-2 to TRBJ2-7; D is unresolved. Germline V gene sequence: CDR1 SGHTA, CDR2 FQGNSA. This CDR3 has 12 residues. Trimming left V 5 bases short and J 3 bases short, with 8 bases between. CDR3 sequence: CASSPPFYEQYF. In nucleotides, the CDR3 is TGTGCCAGCAGCCCTCCTTTCTACGAGCAGTACTTC.

V gene TRBV18 combines with J gene TRBJ2-1, with 9 bases matching TRBD1. The CDR3 covers 16 residues. Germline lookup yields CDR1 KGHSH and CDR2 LQKENI. After removal of 4 bases from V and 4 bases from J, the junction contained 8 bases not matched to a gene. CDR3 in amino acids: CASSRSRTGAYNEQFF. CDR3 coding DNA: TGTGCCAGCTCACGGTCGAGGACAGGGGCTTACAATGAGCAGTTCTTC.

The rearrangement uses TRBV4-2 and TRBJ2-3; D may be TRBD1 (6 bases). Germline CDR1 LGHNA, CDR2 YNFKEQ. There are 15 residues in the CDR3. Trimming took off 0 bases at V and 6 bases at J, with 13 bases between the two ends. CDR3 nucleotides: TGTGCCAGCAGCCAAGATAGGGGGTCAAGGGATACGCAGTATTTT. The encoded protein is CASSQDRGSRDTQYF.

This clone was counted a few times. The V call is TRBV5-1, the J call TRBJ1-5; no firm D call. Per the germline V gene, CDR1 is SGHRS and CDR2 is YFSETQ. Deletions cut 5 bases from V and 0 bases from J, with 12 bases between. The CDR3 sequence is 15 residues long. The CDR3 DNA reads TGCGCCAGCAGGCGAGACGGGGATAGCAATCAGCCCCAGCATTTT. Its translation is CASRRDGDSNQPQHF.

The chain combines TRBV29-1 with TRBJ2-3, with 14 bases lining up with TRBD2. J was trimmed by 3 bases and V by 4 bases; bases with no gene match: 24. Germline assignment: CDR1 SQVTM and CDR2 ANQGSEA. The CDR3 consists of 22 residues. The DNA for the CDR3 is TGCAGCGTTGTTATAGGACTAGCGGGGGGCCAGTTCGGTATTTCCCTTACAGATACGCAGTATTTT. It encodes CSVVIGLAGGQFGISLTDTQYF.

The chain uses TRBV10-3 and TRBJ1-6; 7 bases are shared with TRBD1. The CDR3 has 13 residues. Losses at the gene ends were 7 bases for V and 9 bases for J; bases not matched to a gene: 6. Germline-derived CDR1 and CDR2 are ENHRY and SYGVKD. The CDR3 DNA follows: TGTGCCATCATGGGGGACAGAGGTTCACCCCTCCACTTT. This gives the protein CAIMGDRGSPLHF.

This chain uses TRBV27 with TRBJ2-7, with 9 bases identical to TRBD1. The CDR3 runs 14 residues. With V trimmed by 6 bases and J by 7 bases, 10 bases remained unmatched. The V gene's germline CDR1 is MNHEY and CDR2 SMNVEV (reference sequence). The CDR3 protein is CASSNGQGFGEQYF. The CDR3 DNA sequence: TGTGCCAGCAGCAACGGACAGGGGTTCGGGGAGCAGTACTTC.

The chain is built from TRBV5-6 and TRBJ2-5; D ambiguous. The CDR3 runs 15 residues. Germline V gene data show CDR1 as SGHDT and CDR2 as YYEEEE. Trimming left V 4 bases short and J 5 bases short, with 18 bases between. The CDR3 bases are TGTGCCAGCAGCCGAGGTCTAAATTTCGGGGAGACCCAGTACTTC. As protein: CASSRGLNFGETQYF.

The V and J genes are TRBV7-9 and TRBJ1-1; D is unclear. V was cut by 7 bases and J by 1 base, with 7 bases left in between. This CDR3 has 12 amino acids. Germline values: CDR1 SEHNR, CDR2 FQNEAQ (reference sequence). CDR3 residues: CASTPGNTEAFF. The CDR3 nucleotides read TGTGCCAGCACCCCAGGGAACACTGAAGCTTTCTTT.

In DNA, the CDR3 is TGTGCCAGCAGCTTAGAGGGGGTAACAGCTTTCTTT. Its translation is CASSLEGVTAFF. The chain is built from TRBV7-6 and TRBJ1-1, with a weak D call TRBD1 (6 bases). Trimming removed 1 base from V and 10 bases from J, with 10 bases in between. This CDR3 is 12 amino acids long. CDR1 SGHVS and CDR2 FNYEAQ come from the germline V gene. Full variable domain (remainder filled in from reference TRBV7-6 and TRBJ1-1): GAGVSQSPRYKVTKRGQDVALRCDPISGHVSLYWYRQALGQGPEFLTYFNYEAQQDKSGLPNDRFSAERPEGSISTLTIQRTEQRDSAMYRCASSLEGVTAFFGQGTRLTVV.

This clone was observed a single time. V usage is TRBV27 and J usage is TRBJ1-4, with 9 bases lining up with TRBD1. V was pared by 5 bases and J by 8 bases, with 9 bases of the junction left unmatched. Germline V gives CDR1 MNHEY, CDR2 SMNVEV (reference sequence). The CDR3 spans 15 residues. The CDR3 DNA follows: TGTGCCAGCAGTCCCTACAGGGGGCAAGGGGAAAAACTGTTTTTT. Residues: CASSPYRGQGEKLFF.

This chain connects TRBV7-2 to TRBJ2-1; D not resolved. The CDR3 consists of 13 residues. Germline loops: CDR1 SGHTA, CDR2 FQGNSA. The germline V and J ends were trimmed by 1 base and 5 bases, with 6 bases remaining between them. The CDR3 is CASSLGLNNEQFF. Written as DNA, the CDR3 is TGTGCCAGCAGCTTAGGGCTTAACAATGAGCAGTTCTTC.

This chain joins TRBV10-3 and TRBJ2-3; D is possibly TRBD1 (5 bases). The germline V gene encodes CDR1 ENHRY and CDR2 SYGVKD. Trimming took off 2 bases at V and 4 bases at J, with 16 bases between the two ends. The CDR3 contains 16 residues. The CDR3 DNA follows: TGTGCCATCAGTGAGGGGGCTGGAACAGTGGCAGATACGCAGTATTTT. Translating gives CAISEGAGTVADTQYF.

The V and J genes are TRBV18 and TRBJ1-2; D is undetermined. CDR3 size: 14 residues. CDR1 and CDR2 from the germline V gene are KGHSH and LQKENI. Trimming left V 3 bases short and J 3 bases short, with 11 bases between. The CDR3 loop reads CASSPLGLDYGYTF. CDR3 bases: TGTGCCAGCTCACCTCTCGGGTTGGACTATGGCTACACCTTC.

The chain employs TRBV6-1 and TRBJ1-2; no clear D. The V gene's germline CDR1 is MNHNS and CDR2 SASEGT. The CDR3 has 12 residues. V lost 3 bases to trimming and J lost 3 bases, with 5 bases between them. The CDR3 here is CASSDLYYGYTF. CDR3 bases: TGTGCCAGCAGTGACCTGTACTATGGCTACACCTTC.